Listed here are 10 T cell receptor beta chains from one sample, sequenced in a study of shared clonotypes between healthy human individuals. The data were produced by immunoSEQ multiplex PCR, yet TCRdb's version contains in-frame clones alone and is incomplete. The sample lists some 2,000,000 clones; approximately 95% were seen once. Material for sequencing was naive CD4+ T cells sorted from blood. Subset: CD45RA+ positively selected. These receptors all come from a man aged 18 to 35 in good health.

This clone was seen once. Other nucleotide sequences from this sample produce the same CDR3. The CDR3 region has the DNA TGTGCCTGGAGTGTTTCTAGCAATCAGCCCCAGCATTTT. Its protein product is CAWSVSSNQPQHF. The genes are TRBV30 and TRBJ1-5, with D unclear. The CDR3 sequence is 13 residues long. Trimming cost V 0 bases and J 0 bases, with 3 bases left between them. Germline loops: CDR1 GTSNPN, CDR2 SVGIG (reference sequence).

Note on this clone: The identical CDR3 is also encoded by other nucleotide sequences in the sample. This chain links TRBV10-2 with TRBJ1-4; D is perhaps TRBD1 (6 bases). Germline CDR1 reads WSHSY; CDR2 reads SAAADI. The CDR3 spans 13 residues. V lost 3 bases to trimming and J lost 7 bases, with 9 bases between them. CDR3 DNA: TGCGCCAGCAGTGAACAGGGAAGTGAAAAACTGTTTTTT. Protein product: CASSEQGSEKLFF.

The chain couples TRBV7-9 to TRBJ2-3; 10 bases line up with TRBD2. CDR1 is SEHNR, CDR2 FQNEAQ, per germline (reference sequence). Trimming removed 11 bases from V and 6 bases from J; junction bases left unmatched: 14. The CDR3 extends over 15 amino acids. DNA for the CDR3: TGTGCCGTCGAGGCTAGCGGGAGTCTTGGGGATACGCAGTATTTT. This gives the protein CAVEASGSLGDTQYF.

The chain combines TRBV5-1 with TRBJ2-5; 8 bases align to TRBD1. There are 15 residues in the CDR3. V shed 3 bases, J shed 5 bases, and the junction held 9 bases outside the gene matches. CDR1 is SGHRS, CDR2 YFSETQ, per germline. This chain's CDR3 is CASSYPGTGFETQYF. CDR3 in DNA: TGCGCCAGCAGCTACCCAGGGACAGGTTTCGAGACCCAGTACTTC.

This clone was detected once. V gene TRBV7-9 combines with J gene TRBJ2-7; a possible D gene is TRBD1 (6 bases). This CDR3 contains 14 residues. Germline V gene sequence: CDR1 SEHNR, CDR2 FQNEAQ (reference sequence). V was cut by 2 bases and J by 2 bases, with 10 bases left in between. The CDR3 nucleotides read TGTGCCAGCAGCTTAAGTGGGGGCCCCTACGAGCAGTACTTC. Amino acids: CASSLSGGPYEQYF.

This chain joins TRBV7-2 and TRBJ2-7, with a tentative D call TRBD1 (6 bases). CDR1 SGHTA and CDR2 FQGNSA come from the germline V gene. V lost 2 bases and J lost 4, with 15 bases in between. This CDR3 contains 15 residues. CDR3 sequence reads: CASSLLQGSFYEQYF. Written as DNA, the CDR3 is TGTGCCAGCAGCTTATTACAGGGCTCATTTTACGAGCAGTACTTC.

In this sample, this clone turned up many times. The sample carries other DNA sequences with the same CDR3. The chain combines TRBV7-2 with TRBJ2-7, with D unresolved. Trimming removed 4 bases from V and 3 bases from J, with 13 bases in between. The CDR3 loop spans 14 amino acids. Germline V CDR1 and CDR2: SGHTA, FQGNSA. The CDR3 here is CASSSFAANYEQYF. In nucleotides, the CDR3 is TGTGCCAGCAGCTCTTTCGCAGCTAACTACGAGCAGTACTTC.

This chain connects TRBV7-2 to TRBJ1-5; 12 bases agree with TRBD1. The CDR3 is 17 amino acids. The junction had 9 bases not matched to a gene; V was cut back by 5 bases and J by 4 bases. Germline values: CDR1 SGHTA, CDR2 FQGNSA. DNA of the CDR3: TGTGCCAGCAGCCGAGGGGACAGGGGGCTTTGGAATCAGCCCCAGCATTTT. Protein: CASSRGDRGLWNQPQHF.

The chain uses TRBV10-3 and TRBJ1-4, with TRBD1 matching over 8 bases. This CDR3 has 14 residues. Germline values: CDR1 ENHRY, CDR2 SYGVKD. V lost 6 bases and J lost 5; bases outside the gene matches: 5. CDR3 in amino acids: CAIRADRVNEKLFF. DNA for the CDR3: TGTGCCATCAGGGCGGACAGGGTAAATGAAAAACTGTTTTTT.

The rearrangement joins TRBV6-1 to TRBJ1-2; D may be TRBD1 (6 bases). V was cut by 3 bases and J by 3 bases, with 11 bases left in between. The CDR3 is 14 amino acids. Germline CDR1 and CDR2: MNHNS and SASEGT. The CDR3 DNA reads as TGTGCCAGCAGTGACGGACAGAGTTACTATGGCTACACCTTC. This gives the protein CASSDGQSYYGYTF.